Detailed here is one T cell receptor beta chain. The antigen is unknown. Unique molecular identifiers were attached to individual cDNA molecules. MiXCR, run by TCRdb on the 5' RACE reads, gives a single entry per CDR3 protein. The repertoire consists of under 70,000 distinct CDR3 sequences, with less than 9.5% occurring once and the leading ten covering roughly 10%. This record belongs to a study of early T cells in non-severe SARS-CoV-2 infection. Study context: Unsorted whole blood bulk RNA was sequenced, with unpaired chains.

The study, taken as a whole, reports: VDJdb-based annotation leaned toward anti-spike CD8 responses and missed private and CD4 specificities.

Germline CDR1 reads SEHNR; CDR2 reads FQNEAQ (reference sequence). Trimming shortened V by 7 bases and J by 0 bases, and 10 bases separated the two germline ends. The CDR3 loop spans 14 amino acids. The sequenced sample was whole blood, obtained at baseline. The chain uses TRBV7-9 and TRBJ1-5; unclear D gene. The sequence was obtained from an adult who was a healthcare worker with PCR-confirmed SARS-CoV-2 infection or an uninfected control (not recorded which). The CDR3 reads CASTSGYSNQPQHF. Here the CDR3 DNA reads TGTGCCAGCACCTCGGGGTATAGCAATCAGCCCCAGCATTTT.